Each of the 16 T cell receptor beta chains below was sequenced from the same sample in a study of T cell repertoires in ileal Crohn's disease. The data were produced by immunoSEQ multiplex PCR, yet TCRdb's version contains in-frame clones alone and is incomplete. The table shows about 9,600 clones, with around 76% occurring only once. The sample was ileal tissue. The source of these receptors is an adult with Crohn's disease.

The rearrangement joins TRBV30 to TRBJ1-4, with D hard to call. The ends were cut back, 4 bases at V and 3 bases at J, with 18 bases in the middle. The CDR3 has 16 residues. In germline, CDR1 is GTSNPN, CDR2 SVGIG (reference sequence). CDR3 nucleotide sequence: TGTGCCTGGACCACTACTTTGAGGGCAGCTAATGAAAAACTGTTTTTT. The encoded protein is CAWTTTLRAANEKLFF.

The chain has TRBV9 and TRBJ1-1, with 9 bases that match TRBD1. The CDR3 length is 14 residues. Trimming took 3 bases from V and 2 from J; bases not matched to a gene: 2. Per the germline V gene, CDR1 is SGDLS and CDR2 is YYNGEE. CDR3: CASSGDRVNTEAFF. The DNA of the CDR3 is TGTGCCAGCAGCGGGGACAGGGTAAACACTGAAGCTTTCTTT.

The V and J genes are TRBV5-6 and TRBJ1-2, with D tentatively TRBD1 (6 bases). Per the germline V gene, CDR1 is SGHDT and CDR2 is YYEEEE. The V gene lost 5 bases and the J gene lost 6 bases, with 14 bases spanning the gap. The CDR3 runs to 13 residues. CDR3 protein: CASRSKGVDGYTF. Here the CDR3 DNA reads TGTGCCAGCAGGTCAAAGGGGGTCGATGGCTACACCTTC.

This clone was observed a single time. The V call is TRBV29-1, the J call TRBJ1-1; D gene ambiguous. The CDR3 length is 11 residues. From germline, CDR1 is SQVTM and CDR2 ANQGSEA. The V end lost 7 bases, the J end lost 5 bases, and 11 bases lay between the germline ends. The DNA for the CDR3 is TGCAGCGATGGCCCCCCAACTGAAGCTTTCTTT. Translating it yields CSDGPPTEAFF.

The chain has TRBV29-1 and TRBJ1-2; no reliable D call. Germline V gene data show CDR1 as SQVTM and CDR2 as ANQGSEA. With 3 bases removed from V and 13 bases from J, the gap between germline ends came to 9 bases. The CDR3 is 9 amino acids. The CDR3 here is CSVDPFFTF. The CDR3 DNA is TGCAGCGTTGATCCCTTTTTCACCTTC.

This clone was counted only a few times. The chain couples TRBV6-6 to TRBJ1-2; 7 bases agree with TRBD1. Germline assignment: CDR1 MNHNY and CDR2 SVGAGI (reference sequence). V was clipped by 5 bases and J by 6 bases; unmatched bases: 6. This CDR3 has 13 amino acids. The CDR3 sequence: CASSRTGDDGYTF. The CDR3 DNA reads as TGTGCCAGCAGTCGTACAGGGGATGATGGCTACACCTTC.

The chain is built from TRBV5-1 and TRBJ2-7, with TRBD2 matching 14 bases. The V and J ends lost 4 bases and 5 bases, in that order; junction bases with no gene match: 5. CDR3 length: 15 residues. CDR1 and CDR2 (germline): SGHRS, YFSETQ. DNA for the CDR3: TGCGCCAGCAGCCTAAGACTAGCGGGAGGGCACGAGCAGTACTTC. As protein: CASSLRLAGGHEQYF.

V gene TRBV15 combines with J gene TRBJ2-7; D is unclear. The V end lost 0 bases, the J end lost 6 bases, and 3 bases lay between the germline ends. Germline V gives CDR1 LNHNV, CDR2 YYDKDF (reference sequence). This CDR3 comprises 11 residues. CDR3 residues: CATSRDVEQYF. CDR3 in DNA: TGTGCCACCAGCAGAGACGTCGAGCAGTACTTC.

The rearrangement uses TRBV5-6 and TRBJ1-5; no reliable D call. The V and J ends lost 0 bases and 4 bases respectively, with 8 bases between them. The germline V gene encodes CDR1 SGHDT and CDR2 YYEEEE. CDR3 length: 14 amino acids. CDR3 loop: CASSLGGVNQPQHF. For the CDR3, the DNA is TGTGCCAGCAGCTTGGGTGGAGTAAATCAGCCCCAGCATTTT.

This clone has a handful of counts. This rearrangement joins TRBV6-5 to TRBJ1-2; D gene unclear. The CDR3 runs 13 residues. Germline CDR1 and CDR2: MNHEY and SVGAGI. V was shortened by 3 bases and J by 7 bases, with 12 bases between the two germline ends. Written as DNA, the CDR3 is TGTGCCAGCAGTTATAACCCGGGAAGTGGCTACACCTTC. Translated, it gives CASSYNPGSGYTF.

The chain is built from TRBV6-4 and TRBJ1-1, with a weak D call TRBD1 (6 bases). The length of the CDR3 is 15 residues. Trimming pared 7 bases from V and 2 bases from J, leaving 17 bases between. Germline CDR1 reads MRHNA; CDR2 reads SNTAGT. The CDR3 loop is CASTPGGGHNTEAFF. The CDR3 bases are TGTGCCAGCACCCCGGGAGGGGGACACAACACTGAAGCTTTCTTT.

CDR3 DNA: TGTGCCAGCAGCTCCGGGACAGCGAATGCCTATGGCTACACCTTC. Translating it yields CASSSGTANAYGYTF. The rearrangement links TRBV5-6 to TRBJ1-2, with 7 bases lining up with TRBD1. Germline V gives CDR1 SGHDT, CDR2 YYEEEE. Trimming took 3 bases from V and 4 from J; bases not matched to a gene: 9. The CDR3 consists of 15 residues.

The V gene is TRBV6-6, the J gene TRBJ1-1, with no clear D. Looked up from germline, CDR1 is MNHNY and CDR2 is SVGAGI (reference sequence). The germline V and J ends were trimmed by 5 bases and 3 bases, with 7 bases remaining between them. The CDR3 runs 12 residues. The CDR3: CASSRGYTEAFF. The CDR3 coding sequence is TGTGCCAGCAGTCGCGGATACACTGAAGCTTTCTTT.

The rearrangement joins TRBV28 to TRBJ1-2, with 8 nucleotides matching TRBD1. In germline, CDR1 is MDHEN, CDR2 SYDVKM. The CDR3 runs 14 residues. J lost 4 bases, V lost 3 bases, and 4 bases had no gene match. The CDR3 here is CASSFRGRVYGYTF. As DNA, the CDR3 is TGTGCCAGCAGTTTCAGGGGGCGAGTCTATGGCTACACCTTC.

The V call is TRBV5-5, the J call TRBJ2-6; D call uncertain. Germline V CDR1 and CDR2: SGHKS, YYEKEE (reference sequence). V gave up 4 bases and J gave up 0 bases, with 14 bases separating them. The CDR3 is 17 residues long. CDR3 sequence reads: CASSHHGFLSGANVLTF. The CDR3 region has the DNA TGTGCCAGCAGCCATCACGGGTTCCTCTCTGGGGCCAACGTCCTGACTTTC.

The rearrangement uses TRBV7-9 and TRBJ1-5, with D unclear. V was clipped by 1 base and J by 0 bases, with 10 bases between them. The CDR3 runs to 16 residues. Germline values: CDR1 SEHNR, CDR2 FQNEAQ (reference sequence). The CDR3 bases are TGTGCCAGCAGCTTAGATAACAGCCATAGCAATCAGCCCCAGCATTTT. Residues: CASSLDNSHSNQPQHF.